Only a few counts were recorded for the clone carrying this TCR beta chain. The CDR3 spans 15 residues. Germline V gene data show CDR1 as ENHRY and CDR2 as SYGVKD. Trimming cost V 4 bases and J 2 bases, with 9 bases left between them. Measured with immunoSEQ multiplex PCR; TCRdb has only the in-frame clones, and not every one. The table includes about 80,000 clones, about 90% detected once. This sample stems from a study of T cell changes during pregnancy in multiple sclerosis. This clonotype originated in a female donor with multiple sclerosis, enrolled in a pregnancy study. The sequencing here drew on peripheral blood, taken before pregnancy. The V call is TRBV10-3, the J call TRBJ2-6; weak D call: TRBD2 (5 bases). The CDR3 sequence is CAISGSGTGANVLTF. The CDR3 nucleotides are TGTGCCATCAGTGGATCGGGGACTGGGGCCAACGTCCTGACTTTC.